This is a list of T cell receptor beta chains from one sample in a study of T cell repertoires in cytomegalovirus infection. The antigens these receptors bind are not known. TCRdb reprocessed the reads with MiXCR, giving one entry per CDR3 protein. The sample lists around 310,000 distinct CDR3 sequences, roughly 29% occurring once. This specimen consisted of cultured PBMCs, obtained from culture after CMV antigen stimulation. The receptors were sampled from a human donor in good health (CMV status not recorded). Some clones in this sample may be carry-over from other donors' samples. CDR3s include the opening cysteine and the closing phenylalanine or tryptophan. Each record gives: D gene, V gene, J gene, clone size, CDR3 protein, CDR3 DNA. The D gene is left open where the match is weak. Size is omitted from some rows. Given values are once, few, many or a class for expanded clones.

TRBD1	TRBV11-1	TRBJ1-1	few	CASSSRDRGVATEAFF	TGTGCCAGCAGCTCCCGGGACAGGGGGGTGGCCACTGAAGCTTTCTTT
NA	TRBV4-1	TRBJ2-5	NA	CASRRWAGVGETQYF	TGCGCCAGCAGGAGGTGGGCAGGGGTCGGGGAGACCCAGTACTTC
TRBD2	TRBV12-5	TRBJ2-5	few	CASGPPKGLAGGQETQYF	TGTGCTAGTGGTCCACCCAAGGGTCTAGCGGGGGGCCAAGAGACCCAGTACTTC
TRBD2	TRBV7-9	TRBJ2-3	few	CASRSGLAGPQDTQYF	TGTGCCAGCAGATCGGGACTAGCGGGCCCCCAAGATACGCAGTATTTT
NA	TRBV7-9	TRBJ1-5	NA	CASSLSAGGYQPQHF	TGTGCCAGCAGCTTAAGTGCCGGGGGTTACCAGCCCCAGCATTTT
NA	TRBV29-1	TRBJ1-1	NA	CSVEEPTEVNTEAFF	TGCAGCGTTGAAGAGCCGACAGAAGTGAACACTGAAGCTTTCTTT
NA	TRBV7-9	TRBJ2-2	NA	CASSLDNEELFF	TGTGCCAGCAGCCTAGACAACGAGGAGCTGTTTTTT
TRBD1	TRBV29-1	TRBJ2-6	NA	CSVQDRAGANVLTF	TGCAGCGTCCAAGACAGGGCTGGGGCCAACGTCCTGACTTTC
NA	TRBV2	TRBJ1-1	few	CASIPEGPDGGTEAFF	TGTGCCAGCATCCCGGAGGGGCCCGACGGGGGCACTGAAGCTTTCTTT
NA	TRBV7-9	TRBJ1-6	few	CASSKMRSSYNSPLHF	TGTGCCAGCAGCAAAATGAGGAGCTCCTATAATTCACCCCTCCACTTT
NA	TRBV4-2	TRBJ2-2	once	CASSQEYRGPGELFF	TGTGCCAGCAGCCAAGAGTACCGGGGCCCCGGGGAGCTGTTTTTT
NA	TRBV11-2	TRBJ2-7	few	CASSLWGDETESYEQYF	TGTGCCAGCAGCTTATGGGGGGATGAGACGGAGTCCTACGAGCAGTACTTC
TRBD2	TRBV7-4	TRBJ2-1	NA	CARGGSGGNNEQFF	TGTGCCAGGGGGGGTAGCGGGGGAAACAATGAGCAGTTCTTC
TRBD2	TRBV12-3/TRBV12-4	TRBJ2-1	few	CASSTGGPRNYEQFF	TGTGCCAGCAGCACGGGAGGGCCTAGGAATTATGAGCAGTTCTTC
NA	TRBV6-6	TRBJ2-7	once	CASSYTLGGVYEQYF	TGTGCCAGCAGTTACACCCTGGGGGGCGTCTACGAGCAGTACTTC
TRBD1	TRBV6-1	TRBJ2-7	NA	CASSERPVWGQVYEQYF	TGTGCCAGCAGTGAACGTCCAGTCTGGGGACAGGTATACGAGCAGTACTTC
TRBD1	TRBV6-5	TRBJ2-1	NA	CASKQSRGKNINEQFF	TGTGCCAGCAAACAAAGCAGGGGGAAGAATATTAATGAGCAGTTCTTC
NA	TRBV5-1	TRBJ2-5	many	CASSLDPPSETQYF	TGCGCCAGCAGCTTGGATCCCCCTTCGGAGACCCAGTACTTC
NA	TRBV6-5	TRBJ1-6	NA	CASSYSRSNSPLHF	TGTGCCAGCAGTTACTCGAGAAGCAATTCACCCCTCCACTTT
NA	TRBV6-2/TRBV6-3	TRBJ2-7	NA	CASRSQVEQYF	TGTGCCAGCAGGTCACAGGTCGAGCAGTACTTC
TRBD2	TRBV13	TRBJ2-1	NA	CASSFSGLAGDEQFF	TGTGCCAGCAGCTTCTCAGGACTAGCGGGCGATGAGCAGTTCTTC
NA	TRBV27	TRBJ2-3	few	CASSFSSFFTDTQYF	TGTGCCAGCAGTTTCTCTAGCTTTTTCACAGATACGCAGTATTTT
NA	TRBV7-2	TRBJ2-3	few	CASSLERTDTQYF	TGTGCCAGCAGCTTAGAGAGGACAGATACGCAGTATTTT
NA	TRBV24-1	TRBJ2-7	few	CATPAPTEYEQYF	TGTGCCACCCCGGCGCCAACAGAATACGAGCAGTACTTC
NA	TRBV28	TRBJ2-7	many	CASSLQAYEQYF	TGTGCCAGCAGTTTACAAGCGTACGAGCAGTACTTC
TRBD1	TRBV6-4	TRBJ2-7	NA	CASSDPHETTGGAYEQYF	TGTGCCAGCAGTGATCCTCACGAGACGACAGGGGGCGCCTACGAGCAGTACTTC
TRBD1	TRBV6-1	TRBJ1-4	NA	CASSPGQGHEKLFF	TGTGCCAGCAGCCCGGGACAGGGGCACGAAAAACTGTTTTTT
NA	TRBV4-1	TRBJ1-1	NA	CASSPPDGRLSAFF	TGCGCCAGCAGCCCCCCAGATGGACGGCTTAGCGCTTTCTTT
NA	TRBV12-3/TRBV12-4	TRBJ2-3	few	CASSLGGPRGDTQYF	TGTGCCAGCAGTTTAGGAGGACCTAGAGGAGATACGCAGTATTTT
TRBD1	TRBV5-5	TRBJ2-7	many	CASSSDRFKGNEQYF	TGTGCCAGCAGCTCGGACAGGTTTAAGGGGAACGAGCAGTACTTC
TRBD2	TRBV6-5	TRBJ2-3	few	CASTSRLATSGNTDTQYF	TGTGCCAGCACCTCTCGCTTGGCGACTAGCGGGAACACAGATACGCAGTATTTT
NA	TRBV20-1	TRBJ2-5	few	CSASDGGRGETQYF	TGCAGTGCTAGCGACGGGGGCCGGGGGGAGACCCAGTACTTC
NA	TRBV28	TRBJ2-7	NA	CASSGDDPYEQYF	TGTGCCAGCAGCGGGGACGATCCCTACGAGCAGTACTTC
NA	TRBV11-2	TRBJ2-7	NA	CASSFTGWVYF	TGTGCCAGCAGCTTTACAGGGTGGGTGTACTTC
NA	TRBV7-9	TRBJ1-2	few	CASSDLTRVDYGYTF	TGTGCCAGCAGCGATCTAACCAGGGTTGACTATGGCTACACCTTC
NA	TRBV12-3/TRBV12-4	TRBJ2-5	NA	CASSFGGSEETQYF	TGTGCCAGCAGTTTTGGGGGCAGCGAAGAGACCCAGTACTTC
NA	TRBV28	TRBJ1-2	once	CASTLLRAFSPEPDYGYTF	TGTGCCAGCACTCTCCTCCGGGCTTTCTCCCCTGAACCGGACTATGGCTACACCTTC
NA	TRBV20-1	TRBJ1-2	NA	CSARAGTVYGYTF	TGCAGTGCTAGGGCCGGGACGGTCTATGGCTACACCTTC
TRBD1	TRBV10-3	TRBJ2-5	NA	CAISGTGEETQYF	TGTGCCATCAGTGGGACAGGGGAGGAGACCCAGTACTTC
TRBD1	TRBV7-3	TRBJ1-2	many	CASSLGGGAGYGYTF	TGTGCCAGCAGCTTAGGAGGGGGCGCCGGCTATGGCTACACCTTC
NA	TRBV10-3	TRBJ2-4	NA	CAISEGRQGLNIQYF	TGTGCCATCAGTGAGGGTCGGCAGGGCTTGAACATTCAGTACTTC
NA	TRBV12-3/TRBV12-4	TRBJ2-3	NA	CASTAPSTDTQYF	TGTGCCAGCACGGCGCCTAGCACAGATACGCAGTATTTT
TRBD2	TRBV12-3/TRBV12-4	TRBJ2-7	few	CASSPRTSGSFFSYEQYF	TGTGCCAGCAGTCCGCGGACTAGCGGGTCTTTTTTCTCCTACGAGCAGTACTTC
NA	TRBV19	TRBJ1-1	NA	CASSRSSINTEAFF	TGTGCCAGTAGTAGGAGTTCTATTAACACTGAAGCTTTCTTT
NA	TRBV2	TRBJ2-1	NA	CASILRTYNEQFF	TGTGCCAGCATTTTACGTACCTACAATGAGCAGTTCTTC
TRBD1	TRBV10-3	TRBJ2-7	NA	CAISEAGTAYEQYF	TGTGCCATCAGTGAGGCCGGGACAGCGTACGAGCAGTACTTC
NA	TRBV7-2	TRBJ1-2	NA	CASSLEASFYGYTF	TGTGCCAGCAGCTTAGAGGCCTCATTCTATGGCTACACCTTC
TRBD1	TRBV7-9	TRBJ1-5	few	CASSKIGQGGLGNQPQHF	TGTGCCAGCAGCAAAATAGGACAGGGGGGATTGGGCAATCAGCCCCAGCATTTT
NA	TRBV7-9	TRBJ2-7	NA	CASSLSLFGTHSYEQYF	TGTGCCAGCAGCTTATCACTGTTTGGCACCCACTCCTACGAGCAGTACTTC
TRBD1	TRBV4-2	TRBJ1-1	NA	CASSQEGTENTEAFF	TGTGCCAGCAGCCAAGAGGGGACAGAGAACACTGAAGCTTTCTTT
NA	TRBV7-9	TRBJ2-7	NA	CASGNEQYF	TGTGCCAGTGGCAACGAGCAGTACTTC